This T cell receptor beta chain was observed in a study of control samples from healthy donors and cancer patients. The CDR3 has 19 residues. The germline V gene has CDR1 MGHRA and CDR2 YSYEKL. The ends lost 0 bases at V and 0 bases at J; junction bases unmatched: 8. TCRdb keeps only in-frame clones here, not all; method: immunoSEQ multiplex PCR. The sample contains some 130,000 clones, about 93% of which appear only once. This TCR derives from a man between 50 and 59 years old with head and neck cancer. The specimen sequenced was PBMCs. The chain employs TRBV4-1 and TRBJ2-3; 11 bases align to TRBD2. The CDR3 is CASSQEFTSGGPSTDTQYF. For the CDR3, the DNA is TGCGCCAGCAGCCAAGAATTCACTAGCGGGGGCCCCAGCACAGATACGCAGTATTTT.